A selection of T cell receptor beta chains follows, all from one sample in a study of blood T cell repertoires in COVID-19. Sequencing used immunoSEQ multiplex PCR; TCRdb keeps in-frame clones, though not all of them. The sample records over 250,000 clones, about 88% being singletons. Sequenced material: peripheral blood. These receptors came from a human donor with COVID-19, enrolled during active disease. The donor label of this sample is uncertain. CDR3s leave out the opening cysteine and the closing phenylalanine or tryptophan.

J gene: TRBJ2-1; V gene: TRBV19; CDR3 protein: ASSPQYTSGSNNEQF
J gene: TRBJ2-2; V gene: TRBV28; CDR3 protein: ASRPGWGGPQNTGELF
J gene: TRBJ1-1; V gene: TRBV9; CDR3 protein: ASSVATGSEAF
J gene: TRBJ1-5; V gene: TRBV3-1/TRBV3-2; CDR3 protein: ASSQVGGWDQPQH
J gene: TRBJ2-7; V gene: TRBV5-1; CDR3 protein: ASSYGGRVGSYEQY
J gene: TRBJ2-2; V gene: TRBV7-8; CDR3 protein: ASSLGQHTGELF
J gene: TRBJ1-5; V gene: TRBV7-2; CDR3 protein: ASSLAIKVGGWRGNQPQH
J gene: TRBJ1-1; V gene: TRBV5-1; CDR3 protein: ASSLASGAVEAF
J gene: TRBJ1-2; V gene: TRBV25-1; CDR3 protein: ASSESGETYYGYT
J gene: TRBJ2-7; V gene: TRBV9; CDR3 protein: ASSVGTGWSEQY
J gene: TRBJ2-2; V gene: TRBV28; CDR3 protein: ASYKSQGNTGELF
J gene: TRBJ2-1; V gene: TRBV25-1; CDR3 protein: ASSDLDPNEQF
J gene: TRBJ2-2; V gene: TRBV19; CDR3 protein: ASSKDRRNTGELF
J gene: TRBJ2-5; V gene: TRBV28; CDR3 protein: ASSLNAGETQY
J gene: TRBJ1-5; V gene: TRBV19; CDR3 protein: ASSITATGGNQPQH
J gene: TRBJ2-2; V gene: TRBV7-8; CDR3 protein: ASSLIYTSGRGTGELF
J gene: TRBJ1-1; V gene: TRBV19; CDR3 protein: ASRRVTDRGRGGTEAF
J gene: TRBJ2-3; V gene: TRBV5-1; CDR3 protein: ASSLATSGGADTQY
J gene: TRBJ2-1; V gene: TRBV7-3; CDR3 protein: ASSPTSGAYNEQF
J gene: TRBJ2-1; V gene: TRBV30; CDR3 protein: AWSVSSRDNEQF
J gene: TRBJ1-3; V gene: TRBV7-3; CDR3 protein: ASSLTGGTGNTIY
J gene: TRBJ1-2; V gene: TRBV7-2; CDR3 protein: ASSSVMQGTYGYT
J gene: TRBJ1-4; V gene: TRBV6-2/TRBV6-3; CDR3 protein: ASSQNRGGSEKLF
J gene: TRBJ1-1; V gene: TRBV6-5; CDR3 protein: ASTPHSGGNTEAF
J gene: TRBJ1-5; V gene: TRBV5-6; CDR3 protein: ASSPHRDQPQH
J gene: TRBJ2-1; V gene: TRBV6-2/TRBV6-3; CDR3 protein: ASSYSSGTRTNEQF
J gene: TRBJ2-5; V gene: TRBV2; CDR3 protein: ASRSDRGRETQY
J gene: TRBJ1-1; V gene: TRBV2; CDR3 protein: ASSEWDRGRTEAF
J gene: TRBJ2-3; V gene: TRBV11-2; CDR3 protein: ASSLEGRVGTFTDTQY
J gene: TRBJ2-2; V gene: TRBV20-1; CDR3 protein: SASRGGELF
J gene: TRBJ2-3; V gene: TRBV29-1; CDR3 protein: SIILGRTDTQY
J gene: TRBJ2-1; V gene: TRBV2; CDR3 protein: ACIIGSSYNEQF
J gene: TRBJ2-7; V gene: TRBV7-9; CDR3 protein: ASSPRGSFAEQY
J gene: TRBJ2-7; V gene: TRBV5-4; CDR3 protein: ASSQGQGIFYEQY
J gene: TRBJ2-7; V gene: TRBV11-1; CDR3 protein: ASSLLLGPTYEQY
J gene: TRBJ2-2; V gene: TRBV28; CDR3 protein: ASIKREGRDTGELF
J gene: TRBJ2-6; V gene: TRBV27; CDR3 protein: ASSRGLLDSGANVLT
J gene: TRBJ1-6; V gene: TRBV11-2; CDR3 protein: VSSSQGAGVFNSPLH
J gene: TRBJ2-7; V gene: TRBV9; CDR3 protein: ASSVEDFSGGPNYEQY
J gene: TRBJ2-2; V gene: TRBV7-3; CDR3 protein: ASTQQGANTGELF
J gene: TRBJ2-1; V gene: TRBV27; CDR3 protein: ASSPSGRGVRLNEQF
J gene: TRBJ2-3; V gene: TRBV3-1/TRBV3-2; CDR3 protein: ASSQVQGGRADTQY
J gene: TRBJ1-1; V gene: TRBV11-3; CDR3 protein: ASSPGGNTEAF
J gene: TRBJ1-4; V gene: TRBV10-3; CDR3 protein: AISDGQGYEKLF
J gene: TRBJ1-2; V gene: TRBV20-1; CDR3 protein: SANTGVGYT
J gene: TRBJ2-2; V gene: TRBV28; CDR3 protein: ASSFWGGLAGGPNTGELF
J gene: TRBJ2-7; V gene: TRBV2; CDR3 protein: ASSGTSGSKYEQY
J gene: TRBJ1-4; V gene: TRBV6-2/TRBV6-3; CDR3 protein: ASSYPGTLNEKLF
J gene: TRBJ2-1; V gene: TRBV7-2; CDR3 protein: ASSLAASGGNYNEQF
J gene: TRBJ2-1; V gene: TRBV11-3; CDR3 protein: ASSFYL
J gene: TRBJ2-3; V gene: TRBV24-1; CDR3 protein: ATSDQVDTQY
J gene: TRBJ2-7; V gene: TRBV5-1; CDR3 protein: ASSPRAGATYEQY
J gene: TRBJ2-4; V gene: TRBV12-2; CDR3 protein: ASRLGGLIGTINIQY
J gene: TRBJ2-4; V gene: TRBV6-5; CDR3 protein: ASSYSDRGRENIQY
J gene: TRBJ2-7; V gene: TRBV10-3; CDR3 protein: AISYGTSYEQY